Below, one T cell receptor beta chain is given with its context. This record belongs to a study of shared clonotypes between healthy human individuals. The authors split each subset's genomic DNA evenly across several immunoSEQ plates. Sequencing was performed with immunoSEQ multiplex PCR; in TCRdb, only in-frame clones are kept and a portion is missing. The sample has some 1.5 million clones, approximately 98% seen once. The CDR3 spans 16 residues. Trimming removed 0 bases at V and 3 bases at J, with 12 bases between. CDR1 ENHRY and CDR2 SYGVKD come from the germline V gene. The clonotype comes from a man aged 25-45 years in good health. The sequenced sample was naive CD4+ T cells sorted from blood. Subset denoted: CD45RA+ positively selected. The J gene is TRBJ1-5, the V gene TRBV10-3; D is perhaps TRBD1 (5 bases). CDR3 bases: TGTGCCATCAGTGAGTCCAGGGAGGATCTCAATCAGCCCCAGCATTTT. Translation: CAISESREDLNQPQHF.